Each of the 30 T cell receptor beta chains below was sequenced from the same sample in a study of blood T cells in healthy people across ages. PCR was performed a second time for about 6 to 12 cycles using a sample-barcoded 5' primer and a J-beta primer mix. TCRdb passed the 5' RACE reads through MiXCR, listing each CDR3 protein once. The sample has roughly 900,000 distinct CDR3 sequences; 29% are singletons. The sample taken for sequencing was blood. The source of these receptors is a woman of 80 years or more in good health.

This clonotype was seen only a few times. The rearrangement links TRBV6-2 or TRBV6-3 to TRBJ1-2; 7 bases are shared with TRBD1. This CDR3 is 14 amino acids long. V shed 6 bases, J shed 2 bases, and the junction held 6 bases outside the gene matches. CDR1 and CDR2 from the germline V gene are MNHEY and SVGEGT. CDR3 residues: CASSNIQGNYGYTF. CDR3 DNA: TGTGCCAGCAGCAACATACAGGGGAACTATGGCTACACCTTC.

The V gene is TRBV28, the J gene TRBJ2-4; TRBD1 agrees at 9 bases. The V gene end was trimmed by 7 bases and the J gene end by 6 bases; junction bases not matched to a gene: 7. This CDR3 has 14 residues. The V gene's germline CDR1 is MDHEN and CDR2 SYDVKM. CDR3 sequence: CASKAGTGINIQYF. In nucleotides, the CDR3 is TGTGCCAGCAAAGCCGGGACAGGGATAAACATTCAGTACTTC.

This clonotype occurred a few times. The junction does not match germline at one end; this may be a read error. The chain couples TRBV3-1 to TRBJ2-6; the D gene could be TRBD1 or TRBD2 (6 bases each). Looked up from germline, CDR1 is LGHDT and CDR2 is YNNKEL (reference sequence). This CDR3 has 13 residues. CDR3 protein: CASSRGTINVRTF. CDR3 coding DNA: TGTGCCAGCAGCCGCGGGACAATCAACGTCCGGACTTTC.

The CDR3, as DNA: TGCAGTGCCCAGATGGGGATGAACACTGAAGCTTTCTTT. It is translated as CSAQMGMNTEAFF. The rearrangement links TRBV20-1 to TRBJ1-1; D uncertain. The CDR3 is 13 residues long. V was clipped by 6 bases and J by 0 bases, with 11 bases between them. Germline loops: CDR1 DFQATT, CDR2 SNEGSKA (reference sequence).

CDR3 sequence reads: CASSETGITGELFF. As DNA, the CDR3 is TGTGCCAGCAGTGAGACAGGGATCACCGGGGAGCTGTTTTTT. The J gene is TRBJ2-2, the V gene TRBV12-3 or TRBV12-4, with 7 bases that match TRBD1. Trimming removed 5 bases from V and 4 bases from J; junction bases left unmatched: 4. This CDR3 comprises 14 residues.

This clonotype was counted between two and nine times. The chain is built from TRBV6-1 and TRBJ2-7; D gene ambiguous. Germline V gene data show CDR1 as MNHNS and CDR2 as SASEGT. Trimming stripped 6 bases from V and 3 bases from J, with 15 bases between. The CDR3 has 14 residues. In DNA form, the CDR3 reads TGTGCCAGCAGGAACCGGACGCCCTGCTACGAGCAGTACTTC. This sequence encodes CASRNRTPCYEQYF.

This clonotype has ten or more counts. The chain has TRBV6-5 and TRBJ2-1; 7 nucleotides align to TRBD1. Germline loops: CDR1 MNHEY, CDR2 SVGAGI. The CDR3 length is 14 residues. V shed 5 bases and J 4 bases; nucleotides not matched to a gene: 5. The CDR3 nucleotides read TGTGCCAGCAGTCGCCTGGACAGGTACAATGAGCAGTTCTTC. Encoded protein: CASSRLDRYNEQFF.

This clonotype has at least ten counts. The CDR3 DNA sequence: TGTGCCAGCAGCCCTACAGGGTCGGGGACTAGCGGGGGGGCAGGGGAGACCCAGTACTTC. This sequence encodes CASSPTGSGTSGGAGETQYF. J is TRBJ2-5 and V is TRBV7-2; 16 positions match TRBD2. The CDR3 covers 20 residues. Germline V gives CDR1 SGHTA, CDR2 FQGNSA. The ends lost 5 bases at V and 5 bases at J; junction bases unmatched: 17.

This clonotype was detected only a few times. The chain recombines TRBV15 with TRBJ1-4; D is unresolved. V dropped 0 bases and J dropped 8 bases, with 10 bases sitting between them. This CDR3 is built from 14 residues. CDR1 and CDR2 (germline): LNHNV, YYDKDF (reference sequence). The CDR3 nucleotides read TGTGCCACCAGCAGAGATCCCTCGGGGGAAAAACTGTTTTTT. This codes for CATSRDPSGEKLFF.

In regard to this clonotype: A single base separates this from a much larger clone, so it may be a read error. V and J are TRBV15 and TRBJ2-5, with D tentatively TRBD2 (5 bases). Judging by the DNA end, TRBJ2-7 fits better; the J call may be wrong. Germline V CDR1 and CDR2: LNHNV, YYDKDF (reference sequence). CDR3 size: 15 residues. CDR3 coding DNA: TGTGCCACCAGCAGAGATCTGGGGAGTTGCTACGAGCAGTACTTC. It codes for CATSRDLGSCYEQYF.

V is TRBV6-1 and J is TRBJ1-4; D is unclear. This CDR3 has 12 residues. V was cut by 2 bases and J by 8 bases, with 6 bases left in between. Germline CDR1 MNHNS, CDR2 SASEGT. The CDR3 sequence: CASSESQEKLFF. The CDR3, as DNA: TGTGCCAGCAGTGAAAGTCAGGAAAAACTGTTTTTT.

This clonotype appeared many times. The chain employs TRBV20-1 and TRBJ2-3; TRBD2 agrees at 10 bases. The junction had 3 bases not matched to a gene; V was cut back by 6 bases and J by 6 bases. Germline assignment: CDR1 DFQATT and CDR2 SNEGSKA (reference sequence). The CDR3 totals 12 residues. The CDR3 region is CSATSGVDTQYF. Written as DNA, the CDR3 is TGCAGTGCAACTAGCGGGGTTGATACGCAGTATTTT.

This clonotype has ten or more counts. The chain carries TRBV3-1 and TRBJ1-4; a weak D match, TRBD1 (5 bases). The length of the CDR3 is 13 residues. Trimming stripped 6 bases from V and 5 bases from J, with 10 bases between. CDR1 and CDR2 from the germline V gene are LGHDT and YNNKEL (reference sequence). The CDR3 region has the DNA TGTGCCAGCAGGCCAGGGACGAATGAAAAACTGTTTTTT. It is translated as CASRPGTNEKLFF. Combining the CDR3 with reference TRBV3-1 and TRBJ1-4 gives the whole variable domain DTAVSQTPKYLVTQMGNDKSIKCEQNLGHDTMYWYKQDSKKFLKIMFSYNNKELIINETVPNRFSPKSPDKAHLNLHINSLELGDSAVYFCASRPGTNEKLFFGSGTQLSVL.

Concerning this clonotype itself: The junction departs from germline at one end; a sequencing error may be responsible. The chain links TRBV7-9 to TRBJ1-5, with D unclear. CDR1 SEHNR and CDR2 FQNEAQ come from the germline V gene (reference sequence). The CDR3 totals 14 residues. The DNA for the CDR3 is TGTGCCGGCAGCTCTCAGAATAGCAATCAGCCCCAGCATTTT. It yields the protein CAGSSQNSNQPQHF.

This clonotype was counted a few times. This rearrangement joins TRBV5-6 to TRBJ1-5; D might be TRBD1 (5 bases). V was shortened by 4 bases and J by 0 bases, with 20 bases between the two germline ends. The CDR3 covers 18 residues. Germline CDR1 SGHDT, CDR2 YYEEEE. CDR3 nucleotide sequence: TGTGCCAGCAGCAGCCTCGGACGGGGGGGGTATAGCAATCAGCCCCAGCATTTT. Amino acid sequence: CASSSLGRGGYSNQPQHF.

This clonotype was observed a few times. The junction and the germline gene differ at one end; a read error may be behind it. J is TRBJ2-7 and V is TRBV20-1; perhaps D is TRBD1 or TRBD2 (5 bases each). The CDR3 has 13 amino acids. The germline V gene has CDR1 DFQATT and CDR2 SNEGSKA (reference sequence). The CDR3 spells CSASGADLYGQYF. The CDR3 DNA reads as TGCAGTGCTAGCGGGGCAGACCTCTACGGGCAGTACTTC.

V gene TRBV7-9 combines with J gene TRBJ2-7; D gene uncertain. Trimming pared 2 bases from V and 2 bases from J, leaving 10 bases between. CDR1 and CDR2 from the germline V gene are SEHNR and FQNEAQ (reference sequence). The length of the CDR3 is 14 residues. CDR3 DNA: TGTGCCAGCAGCTTAAACGACGCGGCCTACGAGCAGTACTTC. This gives the protein CASSLNDAAYEQYF.

This clonotype was detected ten times or more. This chain links TRBV12-3 or TRBV12-4 with TRBJ2-1; 8 bases are shared with TRBD1. The trim removed 6 bases at V and 0 bases at J, leaving 4 bases unmatched. This CDR3 has 15 residues. The DNA of the CDR3 is TGTGCCAGCAGGGCCGGACAGGGCTCCTACAATGAGCAGTTCTTC. Amino acid sequence: CASRAGQGSYNEQFF.

This clonotype has just a few counts. V and J are TRBV23-1 and TRBJ2-1, with 8 bases identical to TRBD1. TRBV23-1 is flagged as an ORF with uncertain function. Trimming at V came to 9 bases and at J to 6 bases, leaving 7 bases not matched to a gene. The CDR3 length is 13 residues. This chain's CDR3 is CARWVGTGNEQFF. CDR3 DNA sequence: TGCGCCAGATGGGTGGGGACAGGCAATGAGCAGTTCTTC.

The chain combines TRBV9 with TRBJ1-1; a weak D match, TRBD1 (6 bases). This CDR3 spans 14 amino acids. Germline-derived CDR1 and CDR2 are SGDLS and YYNGEE. Trimming removed 2 bases at V and 1 base at J, with 9 bases between. Here the CDR3 reads CASSVLDRNTEAFF. CDR3 DNA sequence: TGTGCCAGCAGCGTTTTGGACAGGAACACTGAAGCTTTCTTT.

This clonotype showed up just a few times. The chain links TRBV2 to TRBJ2-1; 9 bases align to TRBD1. The CDR3 runs 14 residues. With 5 bases clipped from V and 8 bases from J, the junction kept 7 bases outside the gene matches. The germline CDR1 and CDR2 sequences are SNHLY and FYNNEI. The CDR3 nucleotides read TGTGCCAGCAGTCCGCTGGGACAGGGCCATGAGCAGTTCTTC. Translated: CASSPLGQGHEQFF.

The chain couples TRBV6-5 to TRBJ2-1, with 9 bases aligning to TRBD2. This CDR3 region has 16 residues. The junction had 8 bases not matched to a gene; V was cut back by 4 bases and J by 4 bases. Germline assignment: CDR1 MNHEY and CDR2 SVGAGI. The CDR3 region has the DNA TGTGCCAGCAGTTTAGTAGCGGGGGTACCATACAATGAGCAGTTCTTC. Residues: CASSLVAGVPYNEQFF.

This clonotype has a handful of counts. The chain joins TRBV2 to TRBJ1-2; possibly TRBD1 for D (6 bases). The CDR3 runs to 13 residues. Trimming cost V 2 bases and J 6 bases, with 10 bases left between them. From germline, CDR1 is SNHLY and CDR2 FYNNEI. The CDR3 protein is CASSERQGNGYTF. In nucleotides, the CDR3 is TGTGCCAGCAGTGAACGGCAGGGGAATGGCTACACCTTC.

V and J are TRBV4-3 and TRBJ1-2; unclear D gene. Germline CDR1 LGHNA, CDR2 YSLEER. V lost 0 bases and J lost 4, with 6 bases in between. The CDR3 runs to 13 residues. CDR3 sequence: CASSQDQAYGYTF. The CDR3 region has the DNA TGCGCCAGCAGCCAAGACCAGGCCTATGGCTACACCTTC.

V and J are TRBV6-2 or TRBV6-3 and TRBJ2-2; 7 positions agree with TRBD1. CDR1 is MNHEY, CDR2 SVGEGT, per germline. The V gene end was trimmed by 0 bases and the J gene end by 1 base; junction bases not matched to a gene: 2. This CDR3 has 16 residues. CDR3 protein: CASSYSRGLNTGELFF. The CDR3 bases are TGTGCCAGCAGTTACTCCAGGGGGTTGAACACCGGGGAGCTGTTTTTT.

In its sample, this clonotype was seen many times. J is TRBJ2-4 and V is TRBV20-1; the D is unclear. V was cut by 6 bases and J by 0 bases, with 12 bases left in between. The CDR3 sequence is 14 residues long. In germline, CDR1 is DFQATT, CDR2 SNEGSKA (reference sequence). The CDR3 DNA follows: TGCAGTGCCGGACCTTTAGGAGCCAAAAACATTCAGTACTTC. Translated, it gives CSAGPLGAKNIQYF.

This clonotype was recorded at least ten times. The CDR3 loop is CASSQNRLDPSSYNEQFF. The CDR3, as DNA: TGTGCCAGCAGCCAGAATCGACTAGATCCGAGCTCCTACAATGAGCAGTTCTTC. This chain joins TRBV14 and TRBJ2-1; weak D call: TRBD2 (6 bases). The CDR3 runs to 18 residues. Trimming left V 3 bases short and J 0 bases short, with 18 bases between. The germline V gene encodes CDR1 SGHDN and CDR2 FVKESK.

This clonotype showed up many times. The chain combines TRBV7-8 with TRBJ2-1; 15 nucleotides align to TRBD2. Germline V gives CDR1 SGHVS, CDR2 FQNEAQ. Trimming at V came to 5 bases and at J to 7 bases, leaving 6 bases not matched to a gene. The CDR3 covers 16 residues. Here the CDR3 DNA reads TGTGCCAGCAGCATACGGACTAGCGGGGGGGTAAATGAGCAGTTCTTC. As protein: CASSIRTSGGVNEQFF.

The chain joins TRBV7-2 to TRBJ1-1; tentative D call: TRBD1 (5 bases). The CDR3 covers 14 residues. Trimming left V 1 base short and J 5 bases short, with 11 bases between. CDR1 and CDR2 from the germline V gene are SGHTA and FQGNSA. The CDR3 nucleotides read TGTACCAGCAGCTTAGGGGGCGCGGGGACTGAAGCTTTCTTT. Its protein is CTSSLGGAGTEAFF.

This clonotype has at least ten counts. The chain is built from TRBV20-1 and TRBJ2-5; 10 bases map to TRBD2. Trimming at V came to 2 bases and at J to 7 bases, leaving 10 bases not matched to a gene. From germline, CDR1 is DFQATT and CDR2 SNEGSKA (reference sequence). The CDR3 extends over 15 amino acids. The DNA for the CDR3 is TGCAGTGCTAGAAGTCTAGCGGGGGCCGGAGGGACCCAGTACTTC. It yields the protein CSARSLAGAGGTQYF.